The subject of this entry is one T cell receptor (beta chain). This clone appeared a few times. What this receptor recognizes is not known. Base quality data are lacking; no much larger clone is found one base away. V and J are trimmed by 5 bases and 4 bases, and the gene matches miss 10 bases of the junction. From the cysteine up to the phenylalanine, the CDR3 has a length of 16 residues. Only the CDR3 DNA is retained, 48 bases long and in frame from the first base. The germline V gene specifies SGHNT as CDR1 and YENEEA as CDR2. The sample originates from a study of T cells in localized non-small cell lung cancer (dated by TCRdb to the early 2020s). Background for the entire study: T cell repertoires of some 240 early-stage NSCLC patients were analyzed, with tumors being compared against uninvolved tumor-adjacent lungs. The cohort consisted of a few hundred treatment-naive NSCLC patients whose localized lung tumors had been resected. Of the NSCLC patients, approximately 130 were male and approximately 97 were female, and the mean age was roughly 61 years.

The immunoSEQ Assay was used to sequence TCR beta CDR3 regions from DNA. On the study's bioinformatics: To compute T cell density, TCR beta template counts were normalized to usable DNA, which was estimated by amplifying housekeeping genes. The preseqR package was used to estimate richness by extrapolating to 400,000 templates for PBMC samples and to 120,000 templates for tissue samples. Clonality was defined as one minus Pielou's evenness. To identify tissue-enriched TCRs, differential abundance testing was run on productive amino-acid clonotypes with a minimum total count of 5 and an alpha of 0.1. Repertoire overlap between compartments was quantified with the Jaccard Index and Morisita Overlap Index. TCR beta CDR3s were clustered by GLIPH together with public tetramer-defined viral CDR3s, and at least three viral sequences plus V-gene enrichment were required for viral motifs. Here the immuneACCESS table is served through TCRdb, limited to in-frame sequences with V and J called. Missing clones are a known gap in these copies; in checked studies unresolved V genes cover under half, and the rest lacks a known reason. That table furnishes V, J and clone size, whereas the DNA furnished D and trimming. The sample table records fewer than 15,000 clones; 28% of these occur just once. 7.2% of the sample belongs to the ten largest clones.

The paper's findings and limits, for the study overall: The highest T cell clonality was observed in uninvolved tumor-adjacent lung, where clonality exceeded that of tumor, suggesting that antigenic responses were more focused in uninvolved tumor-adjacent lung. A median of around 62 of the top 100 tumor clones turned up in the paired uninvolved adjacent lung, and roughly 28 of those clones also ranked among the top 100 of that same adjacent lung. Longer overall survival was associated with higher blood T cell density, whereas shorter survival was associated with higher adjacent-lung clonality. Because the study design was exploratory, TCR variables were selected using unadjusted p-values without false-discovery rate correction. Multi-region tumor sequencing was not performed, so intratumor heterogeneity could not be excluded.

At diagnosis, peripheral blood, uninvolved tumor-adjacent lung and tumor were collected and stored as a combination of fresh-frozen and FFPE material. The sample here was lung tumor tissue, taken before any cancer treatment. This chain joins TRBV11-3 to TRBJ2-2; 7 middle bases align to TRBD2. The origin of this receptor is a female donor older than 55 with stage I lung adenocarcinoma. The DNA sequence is TGTGCCAGCAGCCCCCAGCGGGGTGGGGTCACCGGGGAGCTGTTTTTT. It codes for CASSPQRGGVTGELFF. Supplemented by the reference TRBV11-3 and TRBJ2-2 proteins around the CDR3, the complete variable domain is EAGVVQSPRYKIIEKKQPVAFWCNPISGHNTLYWYLQNLGQGPELLIRYENEEAVDDSQLPKDRFSAERLKGVDSTLKIQPAELGDSAVYLCASSPQRGGVTGELFFGEGSRLTVL.